The present entry profiles one T cell receptor (beta chain) with its context. The data derive from a study of follicular helper T cells after annual influenza vaccination. Indicated time point: 2015-2016 season, 7 days after influenza vaccination. Produced via immunoSEQ multiplex PCR; TCRdb's table is partial and in-frame only. The repertoire includes more than 9,000 clones, 70% to 90% of them detected once, and just over 0.45% sits in the top ten. This CDR3 spans 16 amino acids. CDR1 LNHDA and CDR2 SQIVND come from the germline V gene (reference sequence). Trimming removed 5 bases from V and 0 bases from J; junction bases left unmatched: 6.

This chain joins TRBV19 and TRBJ2-2; TRBD1 matches 7 bases. Sequencing used CXCR5+ CD38- circulating T follicular helper cells from blood, obtained 7 days after influenza vaccination. Sample subset: circulating Tfh, non-naive CD4+CXCR5+PD-1+ (ICOS+CD38+ or ICOS-CD38-). The receptor was derived from an adult who received the influenza vaccine. CDR3 in DNA: TGTGCCAGTAGTGTTGGGACAGCCACGAACACCGGGGAGCTGTTTTTT. Translation: CASSVGTATNTGELFF.